This passage covers 7 T cell receptor beta chains from one sample sequenced in a study of shared clonotypes between healthy human individuals. Clones were sequenced by immunoSEQ multiplex PCR, and TCRdb holds only the in-frame ones, with some missing. The sample yields more than 2 million clones, almost 96% seen once. The source material was naive CD4+ T cells sorted from blood. Sample subset: CD45RA+ positively selected. These receptor sequences come from a man younger than 30 in good health.

The chain carries TRBV7-2 and TRBJ2-7, with 16 bases aligning to TRBD2. The germline CDR1 and CDR2 sequences are SGHTA and FQGNSA. The CDR3 extends over 15 amino acids. V was pared by 6 bases and J by 4 bases, with 3 bases of the junction left unmatched. The CDR3 DNA sequence: TGTGCCAGCAGGGGACTAGCGGGAGGGCCGTACGAGCAGTACTTC. Translated: CASRGLAGGPYEQYF. The variable domain in full, with the rest retrieved from reference TRBV7-2 and TRBJ2-7, is GAGVSQSPSNKVTEKGKDVELRCDPISGHTALYWYRQSLGQGLEFLIYFQGNSAPDKSGLPSDRFSAERTGGSVSTLTIQRTQQEDSAVYLCASRGLAGGPYEQYFGPGTRLTVT.

This clone was seen once. The rearrangement joins TRBV30 to TRBJ2-5; 12 bases map to TRBD2. V dropped 5 bases and J dropped 7; count of bases not matched to a gene: 14. The CDR3 extends over 16 amino acids. Looked up from germline, CDR1 is GTSNPN and CDR2 is SVGIG (reference sequence). CDR3 sequence: CAWSVQSTSGGRTQYF. CDR3 DNA sequence: TGTGCCTGGTCCGTGCAGTCGACTAGCGGGGGTCGGACCCAGTACTTC.

V usage is TRBV11-2 and J usage is TRBJ2-7; D tentatively reads TRBD1 or TRBD2 (5 bases each). The CDR3 runs 13 residues. The germline V gene encodes CDR1 SGHAT and CDR2 FQNNGV. V was shortened by 4 bases and J by 3 bases, with 10 bases between the two germline ends. In DNA, the CDR3 is TGTGCCAGCAGCTCGGGACCGCACTACGAGCAGTACTTC. It is translated as CASSSGPHYEQYF.

The chain has TRBV6-5 and TRBJ1-3; D gene ambiguous. Looked up from germline, CDR1 is MNHEY and CDR2 is SVGAGI. Trimming shortened V by 5 bases and J by 1 base, and 12 bases separated the two germline ends. The CDR3 contains 15 residues. The CDR3 sequence: CASSADEVSGNTIYF. DNA for the CDR3: TGTGCCAGCAGTGCCGACGAAGTATCTGGAAACACCATATATTTT.

The genes are TRBV4-1 and TRBJ1-2; 8 nucleotides align to TRBD1. The CDR3 is 16 amino acids. Germline CDR1 is MGHRA and CDR2 is YSYEKL. V lost 0 bases, J lost 5 bases, and 8 bases stayed unmatched. Here the CDR3 DNA reads TGCGCCAGCAGCCAAGACCGCTGGACAGGGCGATATGGCTACACCTTC. This codes for CASSQDRWTGRYGYTF.

The chain has TRBV18 and TRBJ2-7; TRBD1 matches 10 bases. The germline CDR1 and CDR2 sequences are KGHSH and LQKENI. With 3 bases clipped from V and 4 bases from J, the junction kept 6 bases outside the gene matches. This CDR3 is 15 amino acids long. In DNA, the CDR3 is TGTGCCAGCTCACCCGGGACAGGGGATTGGTACGAGCAGTACTTC. Its translation: CASSPGTGDWYEQYF.

The CDR3 loop is CASSSPSGGGTDTQYF. In DNA, the CDR3 is TGTGCCAGCAGTTCTCCTAGCGGGGGTGGCACAGATACGCAGTATTTT. The J gene is TRBJ2-3, the V gene TRBV28; 10 nucleotides align to TRBD2. Germline loops: CDR1 MDHEN, CDR2 SYDVKM. The ends lost 4 bases at V and 1 base at J; junction bases unmatched: 5. The CDR3 has 16 residues.